This T cell receptor (beta chain) was sequenced for a study of cytomegalovirus exposure and HLA in healthy donors. Findings and limits, study-wide: A few of the chains that were CMV-associated were confirmed in vitro to be specific for CMV antigens. Beyond CMV serostatus, there was no information to go on about immune exposure.

The PCR ran on 60 Vbeta and 13 Jbeta primers. In the original workflow: Later reanalysis found approximately 76 million unique TCR beta chains, some 10 million of them shared. Sequencing was performed with immunoSEQ multiplex PCR; in TCRdb, only in-frame clones are kept and a portion is missing. The V and J calls and clone size come from that table; D and trimming were worked out from the DNA. Here the sample spans roughly 140,000 clones, approximately 79% being singletons. Turning to this clone: Its antigen is as yet unknown.

Trimming took 1 base from V and 10 from J; bases not matched to a gene: 6. CDR1 MGHRA and CDR2 YSYEKL come from the germline V gene. This CDR3 is built from 14 residues. Sequences were obtained from PBMCs. This chain links TRBV4-1 with TRBJ2-1; 8 bases are a match to TRBD1. The receptor's source is a woman aged 50 to 60 in good health and CMV-seropositive. The CDR3 sequence: CASSQGTGRFEQFF. The CDR3, as DNA: TGCGCCAGCAGCCAAGGGACAGGGAGATTCGAGCAGTTCTTC.